This TCR beta chain appears in the sequencing data of a study of identifying expanded T cells in peripheral blood. The germline CDR1 and CDR2 sequences are MDHEN and SYDVKM. The V and J ends lost 6 bases and 0 bases respectively, with 8 bases between them. The CDR3 runs 13 residues. Libraries were prepared by immunoSEQ multiplex PCR; TCRdb keeps only in-frame clonotypes and omits some of them. The top ten hold roughly 15% of the sample, which has 97,000 or so clones, around 88% seen once. The V gene is TRBV28, the J gene TRBJ1-1; no reliable D call. The TCR originated in a person between 18 and 75 years old in good health. The specimen sequenced was blood. The CDR3 bases are TGTGCCAGCAGCGACTCTATGAACACTGAAGCTTTCTTT. This gives the protein CASSDSMNTEAFF.